The 13 T cell receptor beta chains below come from one sample, sequenced in a study of blood T cell repertoires in COVID-19. Using immunoSEQ multiplex PCR, the repertoire was profiled, and TCRdb retains in-frame clones only, with some absent. The data hold 150,000 to 200,000 clones, with over 70% observed a single time. The sample taken for sequencing was PBMCs or T cells enriched from blood (not recorded which). The receptors were sampled from a man between 60 and 75 years old who had been exposed to COVID-19.

The gene calls are TRBV19 and TRBJ2-7; TRBD2 matches 14 bases. Germline CDR1 is LNHDA and CDR2 is SQIVND (reference sequence). There are 17 residues in the CDR3. The trim removed 5 bases at V and 7 bases at J, leaving 13 bases unmatched. CDR3 region: CASSRSPGLAGAGEQYF. The CDR3 DNA reads TGTGCCAGTAGTCGAAGCCCGGGACTAGCGGGAGCTGGTGAGCAGTACTTC.

The rearrangement joins TRBV6-5 to TRBJ2-7; TRBD2 matches 8 bases. CDR1 MNHEY and CDR2 SVGAGI come from the germline V gene. The J segment lost 4 bases and the V segment lost 8 bases, leaving 10 bases of the junction unmatched. The CDR3 totals 14 residues. The CDR3 protein is CASGRTGGAYEQYF. The DNA of the CDR3 is TGTGCCAGCGGAAGGACGGGGGGGGCATACGAGCAGTACTTC.

The count of this clone is one. This chain links TRBV5-1 with TRBJ2-1, with TRBD2 matching over 13 bases. V gave up 4 bases and J gave up 8 bases; unmatched junction bases: 6. Germline CDR1 is SGHRS and CDR2 is YFSETQ. This CDR3 comprises 15 residues. CDR3: CASSAGLAGVDEQFF. In nucleotides, the CDR3 is TGCGCCAGCAGCGCTGGACTAGCGGGAGTCGATGAGCAGTTCTTC. Complete variable domain (other parts from reference TRBV5-1 and TRBJ2-1): KAGVTQTPRYLIKTRGQQVTLSCSPISGHRSVSWYQQTPGQGLQFLFEYFSETQRNKGNFPGRFSGRQFSNSRSEMNVSTLELGDSALYLCASSAGLAGVDEQFFGPGTRLTVL.

Ten or more counts support this clone. V is TRBV19 and J is TRBJ1-5, with D unclear. The CDR3 is made up of 14 amino acids. Trimming pared 2 bases from V and 7 bases from J, leaving 12 bases between. The germline V gene has CDR1 LNHDA and CDR2 SQIVND (reference sequence). As DNA, the CDR3 is TGTGCCAGTAGTATATGGGAGGGAGACCAGCCCCAGCATTTT. Translation: CASSIWEGDQPQHF.

This clone was seen more than once but under ten times. The chain is built from TRBV19 and TRBJ2-7; 10 positions agree with TRBD2. The CDR3 extends over 16 amino acids. The V gene's germline CDR1 is LNHDA and CDR2 SQIVND (reference sequence). V lost 1 base, J lost 4 bases, and 7 bases stayed unmatched. The CDR3 DNA reads as TGTGCCAGTAGTATAGGTGGGGGACTAGCGAGTTACGAGCAGTACTTC. It encodes CASSIGGGLASYEQYF.

This rearrangement joins TRBV7-6 to TRBJ1-4, with D possibly matching TRBD1 (5 bases). The CDR3 covers 16 residues. Germline V CDR1 and CDR2: SGHVS, FNYEAQ. V was pared by 5 bases and J by 8 bases, with 21 bases between. The CDR3 DNA reads TGTGCCAGCAGCGGACAACATCCAGGGAAGAGCGAAAAACTGTTTTTT. Protein sequence: CASSGQHPGKSEKLFF.

The chain uses TRBV27 and TRBJ1-5; D remains unclear. Germline V gene sequence: CDR1 MNHEY, CDR2 SMNVEV (reference sequence). Trimming removed 6 bases from V and 0 bases from J, with 12 bases in between. This CDR3 is 15 amino acids long. This CDR3 is CASRRTDYSNQPQHF. The CDR3 DNA reads TGTGCCAGCAGGCGGACGGACTATAGCAATCAGCCCCAGCATTTT.

This clone was detected a few times. The chain combines TRBV10-3 with TRBJ1-1; TRBD1 agrees at 8 bases. Germline V gene data show CDR1 as ENHRY and CDR2 as SYGVKD. V lost 7 bases to trimming and J lost 4 bases; unmatched junction nucleotides: 8. The CDR3 is 14 amino acids. For the CDR3, the DNA is TGTGCCATCACCCCGACAGGGGCTGGCACTGAAGCTTTCTTT. Its protein product is CAITPTGAGTEAFF.

The sample holds many counts of this clone. V gene TRBV9 combines with J gene TRBJ1-6; no firm D call. The germline CDR1 and CDR2 sequences are SGDLS and YYNGEE. This CDR3 spans 13 amino acids. Deletions cut 7 bases from V and 0 bases from J, with 5 bases between. CDR3 in DNA: TGTGCCAGCGCCAGCTCCTATAATTCACCCCTCCACTTT. Its translation is CASASSYNSPLHF. Combining the CDR3 with reference TRBV9 and TRBJ1-6 gives the whole variable domain DSGVTQTPKHLITATGQRVTLRCSPRSGDLSVYWYQQSLDQGLQFLIQYYNGEERAKGNILERFSAQQFPDLHSELNLSSLELGDSALYFCASASSYNSPLHFGNGTRLTVT.

The CDR3 DNA reads as TGTGCCAGCAGCCGCCAGGCCTATGGCTACACCTTC. As protein: CASSRQAYGYTF. The V and J genes are TRBV9 and TRBJ1-2; D remains unclear. Trimming removed 4 bases from V and 4 bases from J, with 8 bases in between. The CDR3 is 12 residues long. Germline V CDR1 and CDR2: SGDLS, YYNGEE.

This chain uses TRBV7-6 with TRBJ2-7; D perhaps matches TRBD1 (6 bases). CDR3 length: 15 amino acids. Trimming pared 0 bases from V and 0 bases from J, leaving 9 bases between. The V gene's germline CDR1 is SGHVS and CDR2 FNYEAQ. DNA of the CDR3: TGTGCCAGCAGCTTAGCGACGGACAGCTCCTACGAGCAGTACTTC. This codes for CASSLATDSSYEQYF.

The chain is built from TRBV25-1 and TRBJ2-2; 15 nucleotides agree with TRBD2. V lost 6 bases and J lost 6; bases outside the gene matches: 8. This CDR3 has 17 amino acids. Germline V gene sequence: CDR1 MGHDK, CDR2 SYGVNS. The CDR3 region has the DNA TGTGCCAGCAGGGGGACTAGCGGGAGGCCGGGGGCCGGGGAGCTGTTTTTT. Translated: CASRGTSGRPGAGELFF.

The chain employs TRBV11-3 and TRBJ2-2; D is undetermined. The germline CDR1 and CDR2 sequences are SGHNT and YENEEA. The V and J ends lost 5 bases and 6 bases respectively, with 13 bases between them. This CDR3 is built from 14 residues. Here the CDR3 DNA reads TGTGCCAGCAGCCTTACGGTGAGCGCCGGGGAGCTGTTTTTT. This encodes CASSLTVSAGELFF.